These 12 T cell receptor beta chains came from one sample sequenced in a study of response to subunit inactivated influenza vaccine. Each CDR3 protein gets one entry after TCRdb re-called the RT-PCR reads with MiXCR. The sample lists 550,000 to 600,000 distinct CDR3 sequences, 12% occurring once. Sequenced here: PBMCs from blood, sampled on the day of vaccination. The source of these receptors is a man over 45 who received an inactivated influenza vaccine.

The rearrangement links TRBV6-6 to TRBJ2-5; 7 bases map to TRBD2. V gave up 3 bases and J gave up 8 bases; unmatched junction bases: 6. The CDR3 consists of 13 residues. CDR1 is MNHNY, CDR2 SVGAGI, per germline (reference sequence). CDR3 sequence reads: CASSYGGGVTQYF. For the CDR3, the DNA is TGTGCCAGCAGTTATGGGGGGGGAGTTACCCAGTACTTC.

The sample holds a few counts of this clonotype. The chain recombines TRBV12-3 or TRBV12-4 with TRBJ2-5; a possible D gene is TRBD1 (5 bases). Between the trimmed V and J ends, which lost 3 bases and 9 bases, there was a span of 14 bases. The CDR3 is made up of 13 amino acids. The CDR3 loop reads CASSFAGQGAQYF. Written as DNA, the CDR3 is TGTGCCAGCAGTTTTGCCGGACAAGGGGCCCAGTACTTC.

This chain uses TRBV28 with TRBJ2-1, with D perhaps given as TRBD1 or TRBD2 (5 bases each). Per the germline V gene, CDR1 is MDHEN and CDR2 is SYDVKM. Trimming left V 6 bases short and J 3 bases short, with 24 bases between. The CDR3 length is 18 residues. The CDR3 nucleotides are TGTGCCAGCAGACAAAATACTCCGGGACCGAATAACTACAATGAGCAGTTCTTC. It yields the protein CASRQNTPGPNNYNEQFF.

This clonotype has only a few counts. This chain uses TRBV11-2 with TRBJ2-1; 8 bases are shared with TRBD1. V lost 5 bases to trimming and J lost 6 bases; unmatched junction nucleotides: 18. The germline V gene encodes CDR1 SGHAT and CDR2 FQNNGV. The CDR3 spans 18 residues. CDR3 DNA sequence: TGTGCCAGCAGCACCGTAATTCCGGGCAGGGGGCTAGTCAATGAGCAGTTCTTC. It specifies CASSTVIPGRGLVNEQFF.

CDR3: CASSFGTSGGGTQYF. In DNA, the CDR3 is TGTGCCAGCAGTTTTGGTACTAGCGGGGGGGGTACGCAGTATTTT. The genes are TRBV12-3 or TRBV12-4 and TRBJ2-3, with 13 bases lining up with TRBD2. CDR3 length: 15 amino acids. V lost 3 bases, J lost 8 bases, and 5 bases stayed unmatched.

This clonotype was counted between two and nine times. The chain uses TRBV5-1 and TRBJ1-6, with TRBD1 matching 7 bases. The CDR3 extends over 14 amino acids. V was pared by 2 bases and J by 7 bases, with 3 bases of the junction left unmatched. Germline CDR1 and CDR2: SGHRS and YFSETQ. The CDR3 DNA reads TGCGCCAGCAGCTTAGTACAGGGGAATTCACCCCTCCACTTT. This gives the protein CASSLVQGNSPLHF.

The count of this clonotype is one. A clone one base away is much larger, so this may be a read error. This chain links TRBV6-2 or TRBV6-3 with TRBJ2-2, with TRBD1 matching 9 bases. Looked up from germline, CDR1 is MNHEY and CDR2 is SVGEGT. J was trimmed by 5 bases and V by 6 bases; bases with no gene match: 7. The CDR3 has 15 residues. This chain's CDR3 is CASSKNRGRTGELFF. The CDR3 DNA sequence: TGTGCCAGCAGCAAAAACAGGGGGCGAACCGGGGAGCTGTTTTTT.

The chain uses TRBV30 and TRBJ2-2; weak D call: TRBD1 (6 bases). Between the trimmed V and J ends, which lost 3 bases and 4 bases, there was a span of 15 bases. The CDR3 extends over 15 amino acids. Germline V gene lookup returns CDR1 GTSNPN and CDR2 SVGIG (reference sequence). In nucleotides, the CDR3 is TGTGCCTGGAGACTCCTGGGGGCTCGCACCGGGGAGCTGTTTTTT. Amino acids: CAWRLLGARTGELFF.

The CDR3 region has the DNA TGTGCCAGTAGTATTGGAGGGGCAGGCACAGATACGCAGTATTTT. This translates into CASSIGGAGTDTQYF. The V and J genes are TRBV19 and TRBJ2-3, with D possibly matching TRBD2 (6 bases). This CDR3 has 15 residues. V was pared by 3 bases and J by 1 base, with 11 bases between. The germline gives CDR1 LNHDA, CDR2 SQIVND (reference sequence).

This clonotype came up a few times. The chain combines TRBV5-1 with TRBJ2-3; 9 positions agree with TRBD2. V gave up 2 bases and J gave up 2 bases; unmatched junction bases: 9. In germline, CDR1 is SGHRS, CDR2 YFSETQ. CDR3 size: 17 residues. The CDR3 nucleotides are TGCGCCAGCAGCTTCTCACGGGGACTAGCAAACACAGATACGCAGTATTTT. Its protein is CASSFSRGLANTDTQYF.

V gene TRBV7-8 combines with J gene TRBJ2-2; D is perhaps TRBD2 (6 bases). Germline V CDR1 and CDR2: SGHVS, FQNEAQ. The V end lost 2 bases, the J end lost 4 bases, and 11 bases lay between the germline ends. The CDR3 is 15 residues long. The CDR3 coding sequence is TGTGCCAGCAGCTTACGGGGGAGTCGCACCGGGGAGCTGTTTTTT. Translating gives CASSLRGSRTGELFF.

This rearrangement joins TRBV11-2 to TRBJ2-1; 8 nucleotides line up with TRBD1. CDR3 size: 15 residues. V shed 4 bases and J 4 bases; nucleotides not matched to a gene: 6. Germline lookup yields CDR1 SGHAT and CDR2 FQNNGV. The CDR3 reads CASSSRGRIYNEQFF. CDR3 DNA sequence: TGTGCCAGCAGCTCCAGGGGGCGCATTTACAATGAGCAGTTCTTC.